This T cell receptor beta chain came from a study of response to subunit inactivated influenza vaccine. TCRdb re-derived calls from the RT-PCR reads in MiXCR, one entry per CDR3 protein. Among about 190,000 distinct CDR3 sequences, 13% to 15% were seen once, and the ten largest hold about a quarter. This clonotype is a singleton in its sample. Here the sequenced sample was CD8+ T cells sorted from PBMCs, taken less than 6 days after vaccination. The sequence was collected from a man aged 50 or older who received an inactivated influenza vaccine.

CDR3 in amino acids: CASSQERGVGGNTIYF. The CDR3 DNA reads TGCGCCAGCAGCCAAGAACGGGGGGTTGGAGGAAACACCATATATTTT. V is TRBV4-1 and J is TRBJ1-3; the D gene is possibly TRBD1 (5 bases). CDR1 is MGHRA, CDR2 YSYEKL, per germline. The ends were cut back, 0 bases at V and 4 bases at J, with 13 bases in the middle. CDR3 size: 16 residues.